The clone carrying this TCR beta chain was recorded a few times. The data originate from a study of blood T cell repertoires in COVID-19. Data came from immunoSEQ multiplex PCR; TCRdb stores just in-frame clones and leaves some out. The table lists 95,000 or so clones, roughly four fifths of them singletons. Germline assignment: CDR1 MNHEY and CDR2 SMNVEV (reference sequence). Trimming removed 0 bases from V and 2 bases from J, with 13 bases in between. The CDR3 has 16 residues. V usage is TRBV27 and J usage is TRBJ1-2; D is possibly TRBD1 (5 bases). This TCR derives from a human donor in a cohort sampled during active COVID-19. The specimen was peripheral blood. CDR3 in amino acids: CASSLSQNRLNYGYTF. CDR3 bases: TGTGCCAGCAGTTTATCACAAAACAGGCTCAACTATGGCTACACCTTC.